These T cell receptor beta chains were read from a single sample in a study of CD8 T cells in Susac syndrome. TCRdb called the immunoSEQ multiplex PCR reads again in MiXCR, with one record for every CDR3 protein. The table includes just over 150,000 distinct CDR3 sequences, 95% to 96% detected once. Sequenced input: CD8+ T cells from PBMCs. The source is a human donor with multiple sclerosis. The CDR3 runs from the conserved cysteine through the conserved F or W. The D gene is left open where the match is weak. Clone sizes are given selectively: once, few, many, or a class where the clone is expanded.

D: -
V: TRBV25-1
size: -
J: TRBJ2-7
DNA: TGTGCCAGCGCATACACCTACGAGCAGTACTTC
CDR3: CASAYTYEQYF

D: TRBD1
V: TRBV29-1
size: -
J: TRBJ2-4
DNA: TGCAGCGCCAGACAGGGTTCCAAAAACATTCAGTACTTC
CDR3: CSARQGSKNIQYF

D: -
V: TRBV20-1
size: once
J: TRBJ2-1
DNA: TGCAGTGCTATTAGAATTTCTCGAGAGCAGTTCTTC
CDR3: CSAIRISREQFF

D: TRBD1
V: TRBV12-3/TRBV12-4
size: -
J: TRBJ1-2
DNA: TGTGCCAGCACCTGGGACAGGGGGCTGGGAGGCTACACCTTC
CDR3: CASTWDRGLGGYTF

D: TRBD2
V: TRBV7-2
size: -
J: TRBJ2-3
DNA: TGTGCCAGCACCCTAGCGGGGGCCGTCACAGATACGCAGTATTTT
CDR3: CASTLAGAVTDTQYF

D: -
V: TRBV13
size: -
J: TRBJ2-2
DNA: TGTGCCAGCAGCTCGGAGGGACAGCAGAACACCGGGGAGCTGTTTTTT
CDR3: CASSSEGQQNTGELFF

D: -
V: TRBV27
size: -
J: TRBJ1-1
DNA: TGTGCCAGCAGAACGAGGGGGGCCACTGAAGCTTTCTTT
CDR3: CASRTRGATEAFF

D: -
V: TRBV9
size: -
J: TRBJ2-1
DNA: TGTGCCAGCAGCGTAGGGGGGCCAAGCTCCTACAATGAGCAGTTCTTC
CDR3: CASSVGGPSSYNEQFF

D: -
V: TRBV24-1
size: -
J: TRBJ2-6
DNA: TGTGCCACCAGCCCCGGCAACTCTGGGGCCAACGTCCTGACTTTC
CDR3: CATSPGNSGANVLTF

D: TRBD1
V: TRBV6-5
size: -
J: TRBJ2-7
DNA: TGTGCCAGCAGTACCCCGCAGGGGGCCGGCGAGCAGTACTTC
CDR3: CASSTPQGAGEQYF

D: -
V: TRBV3-1
size: -
J: TRBJ2-3
DNA: TGTGCCAGCAGCCCCCCTAGCACAGATACGCAGTATTTT
CDR3: CASSPPSTDTQYF

D: -
V: TRBV30
size: once
J: TRBJ1-2
DNA: TGTGCCTGGAGTGAGGACAGCAATTTCATCTATGGCTACACCTTC
CDR3: CAWSEDSNFIYGYTF

D: -
V: TRBV6-5
size: -
J: TRBJ2-3
DNA: TGTGCCAGCACCTCCCAGGGGGATACGCAGTATTTT
CDR3: CASTSQGDTQYF

D: -
V: TRBV20-1
size: -
J: TRBJ1-1
DNA: TGCAGTGCTATTACCTCAGACGTTGGCACTGAAGCTTTCTTT
CDR3: CSAITSDVGTEAFF

D: TRBD1
V: TRBV7-8
size: -
J: TRBJ1-6
DNA: TGTGCCAGCAGCGGTGGGACAGATAATTCACCCCTCCACTTT
CDR3: CASSGGTDNSPLHF

D: -
V: TRBV20-1
size: once
J: TRBJ2-2
DNA: TGCAGTGCCCGAATAGGCACTATCGGGGAGCTGTTTTTT
CDR3: CSARIGTIGELFF

D: -
V: TRBV3-1
size: -
J: TRBJ2-7
DNA: TGTGCCAGCAGCCAAGATGGCAGGTTCACCGTCTACGAGCAGTACTTC
CDR3: CASSQDGRFTVYEQYF

D: -
V: TRBV20-1
size: -
J: TRBJ2-6
DNA: TGCAGTGCCCGTTTATTCTCTGGGGCCAACGTCCTGACTTTC
CDR3: CSARLFSGANVLTF

D: TRBD2
V: TRBV12-3/TRBV12-4
size: -
J: TRBJ2-1
DNA: TGTGCCAGCAGTTGGGTAGAGCGGGGGCCCCACAATGAGCAGTTCTTC
CDR3: CASSWVERGPHNEQFF

D: TRBD2
V: TRBV30
size: -
J: TRBJ2-1
DNA: TGTGCCTGGAGTGATTCGGGGGGGGCCAGTGAGCAGTTCTTC
CDR3: CAWSDSGGASEQFF

D: -
V: TRBV6-5
size: -
J: TRBJ1-2
DNA: TGTGCCAGCAGTTACTCGAGGTCCTATGGCTACACCTTC
CDR3: CASSYSRSYGYTF

D: -
V: TRBV2
size: -
J: TRBJ1-1
DNA: TGTGCCAGCAGTACCGGGACATTCGATGAAGCTTTCTTT
CDR3: CASSTGTFDEAFF

D: -
V: TRBV27
size: -
J: TRBJ2-3
DNA: TGTGCCAGCAGGCCCCTGGGGGGAATCACAGATACGCAGTATTTT
CDR3: CASRPLGGITDTQYF

D: TRBD1
V: TRBV23-1
size: -
J: TRBJ1-6
DNA: TGCGCCAGCAGTCGACAGGGGAACATCCGAATCATGTCACCCCTCCACTTT
CDR3: CASSRQGNIRIMSPLHF

D: TRBD2
V: TRBV5-6
size: -
J: TRBJ2-1
DNA: TGTGCCAGCAGCTTGGCAGCGGGACGGCACAATGAGCAGTTCTTC
CDR3: CASSLAAGRHNEQFF

D: -
V: TRBV9
size: once
J: TRBJ2-5
DNA: TGTGCCAGCAGCGTAGATAGTAAGACCCAGTACTTC
CDR3: CASSVDSKTQYF

D: -
V: TRBV30
size: once
J: TRBJ2-5
DNA: TGTGCCTGGTTGGAGTTTCAAGAGACCCAGTACTTC
CDR3: CAWLEFQETQYF

D: TRBD1
V: TRBV29-1
size: -
J: TRBJ2-1
DNA: TGCAGCGTTGATGGGTTACAGGGGGCGCGGTATGAGCAGTTCTTC
CDR3: CSVDGLQGARYEQFF

D: TRBD2
V: TRBV30
size: -
J: TRBJ2-1
DNA: TGTGCCCACAACCCTGGACTAGCCGATGAGCAGTTCTTC
CDR3: CAHNPGLADEQFF

D: -
V: TRBV30
size: -
J: TRBJ1-1
DNA: TGTGCCTGGATGGTCCTGAACACTGAAGCTTTCTTT
CDR3: CAWMVLNTEAFF

D: -
V: TRBV11-2
size: -
J: TRBJ2-7
DNA: TGTGCCAGCAGCCACGCCTTCTACGAGCAGTACTTC
CDR3: CASSHAFYEQYF

D: TRBD1
V: TRBV5-6
size: -
J: TRBJ2-5
DNA: TGTGCCAGCAGCCCGCCCCCTACAGGGGGTGAAGAGACCCAGTACTTC
CDR3: CASSPPPTGGEETQYF

D: TRBD2
V: TRBV7-8
size: -
J: TRBJ2-3
DNA: TGTGCCAGCAGCGTAAAGGGGACTAGCGGGGGCGAGAGCACAGATACGCAGTATTTT
CDR3: CASSVKGTSGGESTDTQYF

D: -
V: TRBV2
size: -
J: TRBJ2-1
DNA: TGTGCCGTGGGGCCGGGGGCGAGCAATGAGCAGTTCTTC
CDR3: CAVGPGASNEQFF

D: TRBD2
V: TRBV29-1
size: -
J: TRBJ2-4
DNA: TGCAGCGTTGAACGGGACGGACTAGCGGGGCCGAACTCCATTCAGTACTTC
CDR3: CSVERDGLAGPNSIQYF

D: -
V: TRBV12-3/TRBV12-4
size: -
J: TRBJ2-1
DNA: TGTGCCAGCAGCAAGTCACTCGGGTACAATGAGCAGTTCTTC
CDR3: CASSKSLGYNEQFF

D: TRBD2
V: TRBV29-1
size: -
J: TRBJ2-7
DNA: TGCAGCGTCCAGGGACTAGGTTCCTACGAGCAGTACTTC
CDR3: CSVQGLGSYEQYF

D: TRBD1
V: TRBV5-6
size: -
J: TRBJ1-5
DNA: TGTGCCAGCAGCTTGGGACAGGGGGCACGGCAGCCCCAGCATTTT
CDR3: CASSLGQGARQPQHF

D: TRBD1
V: TRBV5-6
size: once
J: TRBJ1-6
DNA: TGTGCCAGCAGGCAGGGACAGAATTATAATTCACCCCTCCACTTT
CDR3: CASRQGQNYNSPLHF

D: -
V: TRBV30
size: once
J: TRBJ1-1
DNA: TGTGCCTGGGACCGGGGAATTAACACTGAAGCTTTCTTT
CDR3: CAWDRGINTEAFF

D: TRBD1
V: TRBV12-3/TRBV12-4
size: -
J: TRBJ2-3
DNA: TGTGCCAGCAGTCCCTCCGACAGGGGGCTGATCACAGATACGCAGTATTTT
CDR3: CASSPSDRGLITDTQYF

D: -
V: TRBV15
size: -
J: TRBJ1-5
DNA: TGTGCCACCAGCCCGGGGAGGGGAAGCAATCAGCCCCAGCATTTT
CDR3: CATSPGRGSNQPQHF

D: -
V: TRBV27
size: few
J: TRBJ2-5
DNA: TGTGCCAGCAGTTCGGGTTCCCAAGAGACCCAGTACTTC
CDR3: CASSSGSQETQYF